Sequencing of this T cell receptor beta chain was carried out in a study of human T cells and chemical hapten exposure. On the study more broadly: Sensitization was performed using 2% DPC on a roughly 2 cm by roughly 2 cm upper inner arm skin site. DPC 0.01% went on the upper back by patch test, with reading at 6 days. The patients were mostly female; they had alopecia areata, totalis or universalis.

In the library, unique molecular identifiers were attached to individual cDNA molecules. Each CDR3 protein gets one entry after TCRdb re-called the RACE reads with MiXCR. This table holds over 50,000 distinct CDR3 sequences, roughly a tenth found once. Looked up from germline, CDR1 is MNHEY and CDR2 is SMNVEV (reference sequence). V lost 5 bases to trimming and J lost 5 bases; unmatched junction nucleotides: 10. The CDR3 is 15 residues long. This sample's time point: pre-sensitization, week 0. Treatment meaning: therapeutic diphenylcyclopropenone sensitization with weekly scalp DPC. Extraction yielded total RNA from whole blood (unfractionated).

The sequencing used whole blood, collected in connection with sensitization to the hapten diphenylcyclopropenone (DPC). The TCR comes from a woman in her twenties or thirties with alopecia areata. Some clones in this sample may be carry-over from other donors' samples. The chain is built from TRBV27 and TRBJ1-1; 8 bases line up with TRBD1. CDR3: CASSPRQGSGTEAFF. The CDR3 DNA sequence: TGTGCCAGCAGTCCGAGACAGGGGTCGGGGACTGAAGCTTTCTTT.